This T cell receptor (beta chain) emerged from a study of shared clonotypes between healthy human individuals. Study results and limitations: Clonotypes which were not shared had lower generation probabilities than clonotypes that all four donors shared. Naive CD4 clonotypes overlapped across a few donors at around 5%.

As concerns this clone: As yet, its antigen is unknown.

The material for each subset, its genomic DNA, was split evenly across several immunoSEQ plates. The protocol was immunoSEQ multiplex PCR, while the TCRdb copy is restricted to in-frame clones and leaves out a portion. The sample has around 2,100,000 clones, about 95% seen once. Trimming took 0 bases from V and 4 from J, leaving 13 bases between them. CDR1 and CDR2 from the germline V gene are SQVTM and ANQGSEA. This CDR3 region has 15 residues. Naive CD8 cells lacked CD45RO, underwent positive selection for CCR7 and left out terminally differentiated effector memory CD45RA+ cells. The sample was naive CD8+ T cells sorted from blood. The receptor comes from a man aged 18 to 35 in good health. The chain carries TRBV29-1 and TRBJ2-1; possibly TRBD2 for D (7 bases). CDR3 nucleotide sequence: TGCAGCGTTGAAGAGGGACGGGGGGCATACAATGAGCAGTTCTTC. It yields the protein CSVEEGRGAYNEQFF.